Below are 11 T cell receptor beta chains sequenced from a single sample in a study of blood T cell repertoires in COVID-19. Libraries were prepared by immunoSEQ multiplex PCR; TCRdb keeps only in-frame clonotypes and omits some of them. Here the sample spans just over 90,000 clones, 85% to 90% being singletons. Sequences were obtained from peripheral blood. The receptors come from a human donor with active COVID-19. The donor label of this sample is uncertain.

The rearrangement joins TRBV5-8 to TRBJ1-4; TRBD1 matches at 9 bases. The CDR3 length is 16 residues. V lost 3 bases and J lost 0; bases outside the gene matches: 3. Germline CDR1 and CDR2: SGHTS and YDEGEE. CDR3 sequence: CASSWGDRATNEKLFF. CDR3 sequence (DNA): TGTGCCAGCAGCTGGGGGGACAGGGCAACTAATGAAAAACTGTTTTTT.

This chain connects TRBV18 to TRBJ1-3, with 8 positions matching TRBD1. The length of the CDR3 is 17 residues. CDR1 KGHSH and CDR2 LQKENI come from the germline V gene. Trimming at V came to 5 bases and at J to 0 bases, leaving 9 bases not matched to a gene. The CDR3 DNA follows: TGTGCCAGCTCAATATGGGACAGGAGCATCTCTGGAAACACCATATATTTT. Its translation: CASSIWDRSISGNTIYF.

This clone was recorded a few times. The chain couples TRBV19 to TRBJ2-5; 11 bases map to TRBD1. Germline V gene lookup returns CDR1 LNHDA and CDR2 SQIVND (reference sequence). The length of the CDR3 is 16 residues. The junction had 10 bases not matched to a gene; V was cut back by 5 bases and J by 5 bases. The CDR3 DNA sequence: TGTGCCAGTAGTGCGGCGGACAGGGGGCAATGGGAGACCCAGTACTTC. It codes for CASSAADRGQWETQYF.

V and J are TRBV7-9 and TRBJ1-2; 8 nucleotides line up with TRBD1. Per germline, CDR1 SEHNR and CDR2 FQNEAQ (reference sequence). V gave up 4 bases and J gave up 2 bases; unmatched junction bases: 6. The CDR3 spans 15 residues. This chain's CDR3 is CASSSLTGANYGYTF. The CDR3 region has the DNA TGTGCCAGCAGCTCGTTGACAGGGGCGAACTATGGCTACACCTTC.

This clone showed up just a few times. The chain couples TRBV19 to TRBJ2-1, with TRBD2 matching 13 bases. CDR3 size: 17 residues. Germline V lookup: CDR1 LNHDA, CDR2 SQIVND (reference sequence). With 4 bases clipped from V and 8 bases from J, the junction kept 11 bases outside the gene matches. CDR3 sequence: CASSRLTSGGAAYEQFF. CDR3 nucleotides: TGTGCCAGTAGTAGGTTAACTAGCGGGGGGGCCGCGTATGAGCAGTTCTTC.

This chain joins TRBV27 and TRBJ2-1, with 11 nucleotides matching TRBD2. Germline V lookup: CDR1 MNHEY, CDR2 SMNVEV (reference sequence). This CDR3 region has 16 residues. V shed 5 bases and J 6 bases; nucleotides not matched to a gene: 9. CDR3 sequence: CASSPLGTSGFNEQFF. CDR3 in DNA: TGTGCCAGCAGTCCCCTCGGGACTAGCGGCTTCAATGAGCAGTTCTTC.

This clone was observed once. The chain is built from TRBV5-6 and TRBJ2-7, with a possible D match to TRBD1 (5 bases). Germline CDR1 and CDR2: SGHDT and YYEEEE. The CDR3 totals 14 residues. With 2 bases removed from V and 1 base from J, the gap between germline ends came to 10 bases. CDR3 sequence: CASSLRTKSYEQYF. In DNA form, the CDR3 reads TGTGCCAGCAGCTTACGGACAAAATCCTACGAGCAGTACTTC. The whole variable domain, remainder taken from reference TRBV5-6 and TRBJ2-7, is DAGVTQSPTHLIKTRGQQVTLRCSPKSGHDTVSWYQQALGQGPQFIFQYYEEEERQRGNFPDRFSGHQFPNYSSELNVNALLLGDSALYLCASSLRTKSYEQYFGPGTRLTVT.

In this sample, this clone turned up once. The chain is built from TRBV6-5 and TRBJ2-3; 8 nucleotides match TRBD1. This CDR3 has 15 amino acids. Per the germline V gene, CDR1 is MNHEY and CDR2 is SVGAGI. V lost 2 bases, J lost 1 base, and 2 bases stayed unmatched. The CDR3 sequence is CASSYLGQGTDTQYF. The CDR3 DNA is TGTGCCAGCAGTTACCTGGGACAGGGCACAGATACGCAGTATTTT.

The chain recombines TRBV2 with TRBJ1-5; TRBD1 might be the D (5 bases). Looked up from germline, CDR1 is SNHLY and CDR2 is FYNNEI. The ends were cut back, 5 bases at V and 4 bases at J, with 9 bases in the middle. There are 13 residues in the CDR3. CDR3 in DNA: TGTGCCAGCAGTTACGACAGAAATCAGCCCCAGCATTTT. Translation: CASSYDRNQPQHF. The full variable domain, in which reference TRBV2 and TRBJ1-5 provide the parts outside the CDR3, is EPEVTQTPSHQVTQMGQEVILRCVPISNHLYFYWYRQILGQKVEFLVSFYNNEISEKSEIFDDQFSVERPDGSNFTLKIRSTKLEDSAMYFCASSYDRNQPQHFGDGTRLSIL.

J is TRBJ2-2 and V is TRBV11-2; the D gene is possibly TRBD1 (5 bases). V lost 3 bases, J lost 6 bases, and 11 bases lay in between. Looked up from germline, CDR1 is SGHAT and CDR2 is FQNNGV. This CDR3 has 14 residues. Here the CDR3 DNA reads TGTGCCAGCAGCTTTAGGGGTCTGGCCGGGGAGCTGTTTTTT. Encoded protein: CASSFRGLAGELFF.

The rearrangement joins TRBV7-2 to TRBJ1-2, with 8 bases identical to TRBD1. Germline CDR1 is SGHTA and CDR2 is FQGNSA. V was clipped by 1 base and J by 4 bases; unmatched bases: 8. CDR3 length: 16 amino acids. Here the CDR3 DNA reads TGTGCCAGCAGCTTAGAGGCCAGGGGGCTCGTCTATGGCTACACCTTC. It specifies CASSLEARGLVYGYTF.